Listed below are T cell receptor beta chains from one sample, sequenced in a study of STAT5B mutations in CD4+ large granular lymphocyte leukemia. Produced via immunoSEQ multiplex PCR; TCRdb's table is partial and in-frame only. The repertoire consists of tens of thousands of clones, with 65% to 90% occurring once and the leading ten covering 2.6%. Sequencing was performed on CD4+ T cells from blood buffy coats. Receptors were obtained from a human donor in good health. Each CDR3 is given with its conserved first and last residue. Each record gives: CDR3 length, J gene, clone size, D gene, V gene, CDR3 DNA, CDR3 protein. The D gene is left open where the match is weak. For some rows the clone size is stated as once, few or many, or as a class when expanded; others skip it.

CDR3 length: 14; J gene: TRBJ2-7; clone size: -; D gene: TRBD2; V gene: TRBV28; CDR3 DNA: TGTGCCAGCAGTTTAGCGGGAGGAATTTACGAGCAGTACTTC; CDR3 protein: CASSLAGGIYEQYF
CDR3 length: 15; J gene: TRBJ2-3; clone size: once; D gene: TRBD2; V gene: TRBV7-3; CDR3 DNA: TGTGCCAGCAGCCCGGGACTAGCGGTCACAGATACGCAGTATTTT; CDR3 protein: CASSPGLAVTDTQYF
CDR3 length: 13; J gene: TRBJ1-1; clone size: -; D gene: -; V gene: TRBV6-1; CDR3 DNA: TGTGCCAGTGAGACAGAGTCGAACACTGAAGCTTTCTTT; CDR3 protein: CASETESNTEAFF
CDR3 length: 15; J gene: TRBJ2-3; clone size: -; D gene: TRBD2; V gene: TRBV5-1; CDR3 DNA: TGCGCCAGCAGCCCAGCGGGAGGGGAGACAGATACGCAGTATTTT; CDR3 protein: CASSPAGGETDTQYF
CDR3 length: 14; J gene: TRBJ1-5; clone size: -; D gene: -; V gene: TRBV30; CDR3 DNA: TGTGCCTGGGGGAGGGACCGCCGAGGAGGGCCCCAGCATTTT; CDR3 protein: CAWGRDRRGGPQHF
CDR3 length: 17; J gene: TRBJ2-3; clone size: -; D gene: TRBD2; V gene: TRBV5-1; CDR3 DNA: TGCGCCAGCAGCGAACTAGCGGGAGCGCCGACAACAGATACGCAGTATTTT; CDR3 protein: CASSELAGAPTTDTQYF
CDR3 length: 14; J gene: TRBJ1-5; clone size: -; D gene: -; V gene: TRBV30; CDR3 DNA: TGTGCCTGGAGTGGAGGGGTGAGCAATCAGCCCCAGCATTTT; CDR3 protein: CAWSGGVSNQPQHF
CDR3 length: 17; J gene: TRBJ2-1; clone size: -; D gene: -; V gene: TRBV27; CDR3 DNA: TGTGCCAGCAGTCCCTCACCAACAGGGAAAGGACATAATGAGCAGTTCTTC; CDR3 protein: CASSPSPTGKGHNEQFF
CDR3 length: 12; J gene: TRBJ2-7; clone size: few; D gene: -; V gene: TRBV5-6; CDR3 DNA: TGTGCCAGCAGCTTGGAAGCCCACGAGCAGTACTTC; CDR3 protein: CASSLEAHEQYF
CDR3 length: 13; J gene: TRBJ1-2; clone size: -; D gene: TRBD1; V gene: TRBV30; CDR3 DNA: TGTGCCTGGAGTCGACAGGGGGACTATGGCTACACCTTC; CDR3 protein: CAWSRQGDYGYTF
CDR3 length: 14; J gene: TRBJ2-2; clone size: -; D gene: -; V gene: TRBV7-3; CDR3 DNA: TGTGCCAGCAGCTTAAATGGAGGAACCGGGGAGCTGTTTTTT; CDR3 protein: CASSLNGGTGELFF
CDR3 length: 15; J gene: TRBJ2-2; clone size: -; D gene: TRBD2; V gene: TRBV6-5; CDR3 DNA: TGTGCCAGCCGCAAAACTAGCGGGGGAGCCGGGGAGCTGTTTTTT; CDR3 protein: CASRKTSGGAGELFF
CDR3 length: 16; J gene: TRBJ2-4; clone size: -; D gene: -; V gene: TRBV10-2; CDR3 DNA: TGCGCCAGCAGTGGCCCGGAAGACACGGCCAAAAACATTCAGTACTTC; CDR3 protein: CASSGPEDTAKNIQYF
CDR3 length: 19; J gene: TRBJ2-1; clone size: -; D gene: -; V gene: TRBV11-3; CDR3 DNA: TGTGCCAGCAGCTTAGGTTCTAAGATAGGACACAGAAGGGCCAATGAGCAGTTCTTC; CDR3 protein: CASSLGSKIGHRRANEQFF
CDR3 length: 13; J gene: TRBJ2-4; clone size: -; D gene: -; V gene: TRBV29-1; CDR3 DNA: TGCAGCGTTGAGGGAATAGCCAAAAACATTCAGTACTTC; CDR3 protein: CSVEGIAKNIQYF
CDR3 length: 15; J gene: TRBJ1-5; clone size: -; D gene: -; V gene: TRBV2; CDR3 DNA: TGTGCCAGCAGTCCGCTCCAGAATAGCAATCAGCCCCAGCATTTT; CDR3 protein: CASSPLQNSNQPQHF
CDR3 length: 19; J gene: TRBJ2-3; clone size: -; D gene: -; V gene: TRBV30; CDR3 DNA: TGTGCCTGGAGTGTACTAGGGCCTTTGGGCGGCATCAGCACAGATACGCAGTATTTT; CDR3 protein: CAWSVLGPLGGISTDTQYF
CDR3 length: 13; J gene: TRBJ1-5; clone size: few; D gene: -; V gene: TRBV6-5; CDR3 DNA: TGTGCCAGCAGTCCCAGGGGATCTCAGCCCCAGCATTTT; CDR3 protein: CASSPRGSQPQHF
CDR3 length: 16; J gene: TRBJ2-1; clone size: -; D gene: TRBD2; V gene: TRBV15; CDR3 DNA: TGTGCCACCAGTATAGACTCTAGCGGGAGATCGAATGAGCAGTTCTTC; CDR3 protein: CATSIDSSGRSNEQFF
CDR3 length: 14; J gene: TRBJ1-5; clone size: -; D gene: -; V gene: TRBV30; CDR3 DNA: TGTGCCTGGAATAGTGGGGGAAGTAATCAGCCCCAGCATTTT; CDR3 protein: CAWNSGGSNQPQHF
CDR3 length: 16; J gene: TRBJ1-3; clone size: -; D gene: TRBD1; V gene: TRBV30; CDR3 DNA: TGTGCCTGGACACTCGCAGGGGGCACCTCTGGAAACACCATATATTTT; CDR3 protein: CAWTLAGGTSGNTIYF
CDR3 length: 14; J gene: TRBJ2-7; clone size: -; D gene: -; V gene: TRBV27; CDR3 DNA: TGTGCCAGCAGTTTAAATAGGGGTTCCTACGAGCAGTACTTC; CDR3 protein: CASSLNRGSYEQYF
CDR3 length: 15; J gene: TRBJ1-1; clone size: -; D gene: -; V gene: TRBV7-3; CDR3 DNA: TGTGCCAGCAGCCCGACGGACGGACGGAACACTGAAGCTTTCTTT; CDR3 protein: CASSPTDGRNTEAFF
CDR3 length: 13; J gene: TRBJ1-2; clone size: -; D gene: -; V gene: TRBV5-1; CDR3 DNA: TGCGCCAGCAGCCCCACCCCACAGGATGGCTACACCTTC; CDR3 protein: CASSPTPQDGYTF
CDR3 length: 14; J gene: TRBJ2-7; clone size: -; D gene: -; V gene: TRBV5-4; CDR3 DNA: TGTGCCAGCAGCTTCAACCCAAGGGTCGGAGAGCAGTACTTC; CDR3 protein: CASSFNPRVGEQYF
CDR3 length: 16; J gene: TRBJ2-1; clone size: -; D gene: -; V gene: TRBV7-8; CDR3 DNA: TGTGCCAGCAGCTTAGCGTCTCCTCGACTTAGTAATGAGCAGTTCTTC; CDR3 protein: CASSLASPRLSNEQFF